The 18 T cell receptor beta chains listed next were all sequenced from one sample in a study of a mutant IDH1 vaccine in newly diagnosed glioma. Described time point: week 47, end of study. What each vaccine dose contained was 300 ug of mutant IDH1 20-mer peptide, accompanied by topical imiquimod. Profiled with immunoSEQ multiplex PCR; TCRdb holds only in-frame clones, not every one. The data contain 90,000 to 100,000 clones, roughly 91% of them seen just once; the ten biggest clones take up roughly 0.81%. No antigens are known for them. The sample here was PBMCs, taken from a glioma patient whose treatment included an IDH1 peptide vaccine. The receptors shown here come from a woman between 50 and 59 years old with glioma.

The chain links TRBV27 to TRBJ2-7; 9 nucleotides match TRBD1. CDR1 MNHEY and CDR2 SMNVEV come from the germline V gene (reference sequence). With V trimmed by 5 bases and J by 4 bases, 6 bases remained unmatched. The CDR3 is made up of 14 amino acids. CDR3 coding DNA: TGTGCCAGCAGTGCTGGGACAGGGTGGTACGAGCAGTACTTC. Amino acids: CASSAGTGWYEQYF.

This clone was seen just once. J is TRBJ2-1 and V is TRBV9; the D gene is possibly TRBD2 (6 bases). The CDR3 is 14 residues long. Germline values: CDR1 SGDLS, CDR2 YYNGEE. Deletions cut 5 bases from V and 8 bases from J, with 17 bases between. CDR3 in amino acids: CASSAGRGWDEQFF. The CDR3 region has the DNA TGTGCCAGCAGTGCGGGGCGGGGTTGGGATGAGCAGTTCTTC.

This chain connects TRBV6-5 to TRBJ1-5; D uncertain. V lost 5 bases and J lost 7, with 3 bases in between. Germline assignment: CDR1 MNHEY and CDR2 SVGAGI. There are 10 residues in the CDR3. Here the CDR3 DNA reads TGTGCCAGCAGTGCCCAGCCCCAGCATTTT. Translated, it gives CASSAQPQHF.

The gene calls are TRBV27 and TRBJ2-7; 12 nucleotides agree with TRBD2. V lost 9 bases and J lost 7; bases outside the gene matches: 10. CDR1 is MNHEY and CDR2 is SMNVEV in the germline V gene (reference sequence). The CDR3 totals 14 residues. This CDR3 reads CASTRTSGTGEQYF. The CDR3 nucleotides read TGTGCCAGTACCAGGACTAGCGGGACCGGGGAGCAGTACTTC.

This rearrangement joins TRBV28 to TRBJ1-5, with D possibly TRBD1 on 5 matching bases. The V end was cut by 3 bases, the J end by 4 bases, with 16 bases between. The germline V gene has CDR1 MDHEN and CDR2 SYDVKM. This CDR3 is 16 amino acids long. CDR3 residues: CASSFWEGPDNQPQHF. In DNA form, the CDR3 reads TGTGCCAGCAGTTTTTGGGAGGGGCCGGATAATCAGCCCCAGCATTTT.

This clone was seen only a few times. The chain links TRBV11-2 to TRBJ1-5; a possible D gene is TRBD1 (6 bases). Trimming took off 5 bases at V and 8 bases at J, with 13 bases between the two ends. Germline V gene lookup returns CDR1 SGHAT and CDR2 FQNNGV. The CDR3 consists of 13 residues. For the CDR3, the DNA is TGTGCCAGCAGCGCGCAGGGGATGGAGCCCCAGCATTTT. Its protein is CASSAQGMEPQHF.

J is TRBJ1-6 and V is TRBV5-1; tentative D call: TRBD1 (5 bases). Germline CDR1 reads SGHRS; CDR2 reads YFSETQ. CDR3 length equals 14 residues. Trimming left V 4 bases short and J 7 bases short, with 12 bases between. The CDR3 spells CASSGRGGNSPLHF. In nucleotides, the CDR3 is TGCGCCAGCAGCGGGCGGGGGGGAAATTCACCCCTCCACTTT.

The chain links TRBV28 to TRBJ2-7, with TRBD1 matching over 7 bases. With 6 bases clipped from V and 2 bases from J, the junction kept 1 base outside the gene matches. The germline CDR1 and CDR2 sequences are MDHEN and SYDVKM. CDR3 length: 12 residues. CDR3 sequence: CASSTGAYEQYF. The CDR3 coding sequence is TGTGCCAGCAGCACAGGGGCCTACGAGCAGTACTTC.

This clone was observed a single time. The gene calls are TRBV15 and TRBJ1-6; 9 nucleotides match TRBD1. Unmatched junction bases numbered 6, after V lost 3 bases and J lost 9 bases. This CDR3 is 15 amino acids long. Germline values: CDR1 LNHNV, CDR2 YYDKDF (reference sequence). The chain's CDR3 is CATSSGQGSGSPLHF. In DNA form, the CDR3 reads TGTGCCACCAGCAGTGGACAGGGGTCGGGTTCACCCCTCCACTTT.

The rearrangement links TRBV29-1 to TRBJ2-7; D not resolved. In germline, CDR1 is SQVTM, CDR2 ANQGSEA. Trimming stripped 4 bases from V and 6 bases from J, with 10 bases between. The CDR3 sequence is 11 residues long. In DNA, the CDR3 is TGCAGCGTTGTGACTTGGGGCGAGCAGTACTTC. The encoded protein is CSVVTWGEQYF.

The chain couples TRBV28 to TRBJ2-7; 7 nucleotides line up with TRBD1. Germline V gives CDR1 MDHEN, CDR2 SYDVKM. CDR3 size: 15 residues. Germline trimming cut 6 bases from V and 2 bases from J; bases unmatched to any gene: 10. The DNA for the CDR3 is TGTGCCAGCAGCCGTGGACAGGTTGGCACCTACGAGCAGTACTTC. Encoded protein: CASSRGQVGTYEQYF.

The CDR3 DNA follows: TGCGCCAGCAGCTTGGACGGGATAAATCAGCCCCAGCATTTT. Amino acids: CASSLDGINQPQHF. The chain uses TRBV5-1 and TRBJ1-5; D call uncertain. The CDR3 is 14 amino acids. V dropped 0 bases and J dropped 4 bases, with 8 bases sitting between them. Per the germline V gene, CDR1 is SGHRS and CDR2 is YFSETQ.

This clone has only one observation. The chain employs TRBV5-5 and TRBJ2-7; no definite D call. Germline assignment: CDR1 SGHKS and CDR2 YYEKEE (reference sequence). The CDR3 is 12 amino acids. The V and J ends lost 3 bases and 0 bases respectively, with 4 bases between them. The CDR3 DNA sequence: TGTGCCAGCAGCTACGACTCCTACGAGCAGTACTTC. It specifies CASSYDSYEQYF.

The V call is TRBV30, the J call TRBJ1-4; D remains ambiguous. This CDR3 has 12 amino acids. Germline V CDR1 and CDR2: GTSNPN, SVGIG (reference sequence). Trimming removed 5 bases at V and 3 bases at J, with 7 bases between. CDR3 coding DNA: TGTGCCTGGGGACCTTCTAATGAAAAACTGTTTTTT. This sequence encodes CAWGPSNEKLFF.

The chain employs TRBV28 and TRBJ2-5; TRBD1 is a possible D gene (5 bases). The CDR3 runs 17 residues. The germline V gene encodes CDR1 MDHEN and CDR2 SYDVKM. The V end lost 4 bases, the J end lost 4 bases, and 22 bases lay between the germline ends. CDR3 coding DNA: TGTGCCAGCAGTTATCCCTACCCAGGGCGAAGAGTAGAGACCCAGTACTTC. This codes for CASSYPYPGRRVETQYF.

This chain links TRBV28 with TRBJ2-1; tentative D call: TRBD2 (7 bases). This CDR3 contains 18 residues. V gave up 5 bases and J gave up 2 bases, with 22 bases separating them. CDR1 is MDHEN and CDR2 is SYDVKM in the germline V gene. DNA of the CDR3: TGTGCCAGCAGTGCTGGGGGCGGGAGCAAGGAACCCTACAATGAGCAGTTCTTC. Translating gives CASSAGGGSKEPYNEQFF.

V usage is TRBV19 and J usage is TRBJ1-4; 12 bases align to TRBD1. Germline V gives CDR1 LNHDA, CDR2 SQIVND (reference sequence). The CDR3 sequence is 20 residues long. With 5 bases clipped from V and 7 bases from J, the junction kept 20 bases outside the gene matches. The CDR3 DNA reads TGTGCCAGTAGTCAGTATGCCCGGAGCGGGACAGGGGGCTTCGGTGAAAAACTGTTTTTT. This gives the protein CASSQYARSGTGGFGEKLFF.

This rearrangement joins TRBV7-9 to TRBJ1-1; possibly TRBD1 for D (6 bases). Germline lookup yields CDR1 SEHNR and CDR2 FQNEAQ (reference sequence). V lost 5 bases to trimming and J lost 0 bases, with 22 bases between them. This CDR3 contains 18 residues. CDR3 amino acids: CASSLIRLRQDLNTEAFF. The DNA for the CDR3 is TGTGCCAGCAGCCTGATTCGGCTCCGACAGGACCTGAACACTGAAGCTTTCTTT.